These 23 T cell receptor beta chains originate from one sample sequenced in a study of vaccination effects on CD4 cells after COVID-19 (dated by TCRdb to between 2021 and 2024). The ViraFEST assay stimulated PBMC with viral peptide pools and then used TCR sequencing to identify antigen-specific CD4+ T cell clonotypes by expansion. After around ten days of culture, CD4+ T cells were isolated with the EasySep CD4+ T cell isolation kit. The absence of prior SARS-CoV-2 infection in healthy vaccine recipients was confirmed by negative nucleocapsid antibodies before and after vaccination. No antigen has been identified for these receptors. The protocol used for the library was the immunoSEQ multiplex PCR assay. TCRdb carries this immuneACCESS record with in-frame sequences only. Its versions omit some clonotypes, under half of them owing to an unresolved V gene in the studies checked, with the rest unexplained. The sample table holds about 63,000 clones, of which 75% were seen once. The top ten clonotypes cover 3% to 4% of the sample.

Material: CD4+ T cells from PBMCs cultured with HCoV-OC43 spike peptides, obtained before COVID-19 vaccination. What the cell subset or site label conveys for this sample: HCoV-OC43 spike overlapping peptide pool stimulation. These receptors were taken from a human donor who received a COVID-19 vaccine.

The sample holds a few counts of this clone. The chain carries TRBV5-1 and TRBJ1-4; no clear D gene. From germline, CDR1 is SGHRS and CDR2 YFSETQ. Trimming left V 0 bases short and J 5 bases short, with 5 bases between. This CDR3 is 13 amino acids long. The CDR3 DNA reads TGCGCCAGCAGCTTGGCTCAGAATGAAAAACTGTTTTTT. This encodes CASSLAQNEKLFF.

V usage is TRBV5-1 and J usage is TRBJ1-2; 9 bases line up with TRBD1. The CDR3 consists of 19 residues. Germline assignment: CDR1 SGHRS and CDR2 YFSETQ. J was trimmed by 1 base and V by 3 bases; bases with no gene match: 16. The CDR3 spells CASSSKTGGLLSDNYGYTF. The CDR3 nucleotides are TGCGCCAGCAGCTCGAAGACAGGGGGTTTACTTTCGGATAACTATGGCTACACCTTC.

The chain couples TRBV28 to TRBJ1-2, with 11 bases fitting TRBD1. The germline gives CDR1 MDHEN, CDR2 SYDVKM. This CDR3 has 15 residues. The V and J ends lost 6 bases and 4 bases, in that order; junction bases with no gene match: 7. The CDR3, as DNA: TGTGCCAGCAGGTTTCCGGACAGGGGGCTCTATGGCTACACCTTC. Its protein product is CASRFPDRGLYGYTF.

The V and J genes are TRBV7-2 and TRBJ1-1, with D possibly matching TRBD1 (5 bases). The ends were cut back, 3 bases at V and 6 bases at J, with 11 bases in the middle. CDR1 is SGHTA, CDR2 FQGNSA, per germline. CDR3 length: 13 amino acids. CDR3 region: CASSFAWDAEAFF. DNA for the CDR3: TGTGCCAGCAGCTTTGCTTGGGACGCTGAAGCTTTCTTT.

The chain employs TRBV9 and TRBJ2-2; 10 nucleotides align to TRBD1. Germline trimming cut 2 bases from V and 5 bases from J; bases unmatched to any gene: 6. The germline V gene has CDR1 SGDLS and CDR2 YYNGEE. The CDR3 length is 16 residues. The CDR3 DNA is TGTGCCAGCAGCGTCGGACAGGGGGTACGAACCGGGGAGCTGTTTTTT. It is translated as CASSVGQGVRTGELFF.

The chain combines TRBV3-1 (or the pseudogene TRBV3-2) with TRBJ2-7; 9 positions match TRBD2. After removal of 3 bases from V and 1 base from J, the junction contained 10 bases not matched to a gene. This CDR3 spans 17 amino acids. Germline-derived CDR1 and CDR2 are LGHDT and YNNKEL (reference sequence). The CDR3 protein is CASSQRGGRLDSYEQYV. The CDR3 DNA follows: TGTGCCAGCAGCCAGCGGGGGGGGCGTCTAGATTCCTACGAGCAGTACGTC.

J is TRBJ1-1 and V is TRBV5-1; D remains ambiguous. Trimming removed 2 bases at V and 1 base at J, with 9 bases between. This CDR3 has 14 residues. Per germline, CDR1 SGHRS and CDR2 YFSETQ. CDR3 sequence: CASSLGLQNTEAFF. CDR3 sequence (DNA): TGCGCCAGCAGCTTAGGACTCCAGAACACTGAAGCTTTCTTT.

The J gene is TRBJ2-3, the V gene TRBV19; unclear D gene. Germline-derived CDR1 and CDR2 are LNHDA and SQIVND (reference sequence). This CDR3 comprises 14 residues. V lost 5 bases, J lost 4 bases, and 13 bases lay in between. DNA of the CDR3: TGTGCCAGTAGTTCACTCCGGGTCGCAGATACGCAGTATTTT. Amino acid sequence: CASSSLRVADTQYF.

The J gene is TRBJ2-3, the V gene TRBV5-1; 9 bases line up with TRBD1. The V gene end was trimmed by 0 bases and the J gene end by 1 base; junction bases not matched to a gene: 3. Germline V gene lookup returns CDR1 SGHRS and CDR2 YFSETQ. The CDR3 is 16 amino acids. CDR3 sequence: CASSLAWTGGTDTQYF. CDR3 in DNA: TGCGCCAGCAGCTTGGCGTGGACAGGGGGCACAGATACGCAGTATTTT.

This clone was seen a few times. The chain recombines TRBV2 with TRBJ2-7, with TRBD1 as a possible D gene (5 bases). Per germline, CDR1 SNHLY and CDR2 FYNNEI. The CDR3 spans 12 residues. V lost 7 bases, J lost 7 bases, and 14 bases lay in between. The CDR3 protein is CASNQGSGEQYV. CDR3 coding DNA: TGTGCCAGCAATCAGGGTTCTGGGGAGCAGTACGTC.

This clone was counted a few times. The rearrangement uses TRBV2 and TRBJ1-2; perhaps TRBD1 as D (6 bases). The CDR3 is 12 residues long. V was clipped by 6 bases and J by 6 bases, with 11 bases between them. CDR1 is SNHLY, CDR2 FYNNEI, per germline. The CDR3 coding sequence is TGTGCCAGCAGGGACCGGGGGCATGGCTACACCTTC. Protein product: CASRDRGHGYTF.

The J gene is TRBJ2-5, the V gene TRBV7-8; 15 nucleotides match TRBD2. Unmatched junction bases numbered 6, after V lost 0 bases and J lost 4 bases. The CDR3 consists of 18 residues. The V gene's germline CDR1 is SGHVS and CDR2 FQNEAQ. Written as DNA, the CDR3 is TGTGCCAGCAGCTTAGCCGGACTAGCGGGGGGGCCACGAGAGACCCAGTACTTC. The encoded protein is CASSLAGLAGGPRETQYF.

The chain joins TRBV7-9 to TRBJ2-1; 14 bases align to TRBD2. CDR3 length equals 16 residues. Losses at the gene ends were 5 bases for V and 4 bases for J; bases not matched to a gene: 4. Germline CDR1 SEHNR, CDR2 FQNEAQ (reference sequence). CDR3 nucleotides: TGTGCCAGCAGCCTAAGGACTAGCGGGGGGTACAATGAGCAGTTCTTC. It specifies CASSLRTSGGYNEQFF.

The chain links TRBV5-1 to TRBJ2-2, with TRBD1 matching 8 bases. This CDR3 region has 16 residues. Trimming cost V 0 bases and J 6 bases; bases outside gene matches: 7. CDR1 SGHRS and CDR2 YFSETQ come from the germline V gene. In DNA form, the CDR3 reads TGCGCCAGCAGCTTGGGGACAGGGATCGGCTCCGGGGAGCTGTTTTTT. It encodes CASSLGTGIGSGELFF.

The rearrangement uses TRBV5-1 and TRBJ2-1; 10 bases map to TRBD2. CDR3 length: 17 amino acids. CDR1 SGHRS and CDR2 YFSETQ come from the germline V gene. V trimming: 10 bases; J trimming: 0 bases; junction bases outside the gene matches: 13. Here the CDR3 DNA reads TGCGCCTCCCCGGATAGCGGGGGGCCCCACTCCTACAATGAGCAGTTCTTC. Translating gives CASPDSGGPHSYNEQFF.

The V and J genes are TRBV4-2 and TRBJ2-5, with a weak D call TRBD1 (5 bases). Germline V gene lookup returns CDR1 LGHNA and CDR2 YNFKEQ. V dropped 1 base and J dropped 2 bases, with 8 bases sitting between them. The CDR3 has 14 amino acids. The CDR3 DNA is TGTGCCAGCAGCCAAGGACAGTTTCAAGAGACCCAGTACTTC. Amino acid sequence: CASSQGQFQETQYF.

This clone was observed a handful of times. The chain combines TRBV6-6 with TRBJ2-2, with 8 nucleotides matching TRBD1. This CDR3 has 14 residues. V lost 5 bases, J lost 6 bases, and 5 bases stayed unmatched. CDR1 and CDR2 from the germline V gene are MNHNY and SVGAGI (reference sequence). The CDR3 reads CASSGQGGPGELFF. The CDR3 nucleotides read TGTGCCAGCAGTGGACAGGGCGGACCCGGGGAGCTGTTTTTT.

The CDR3 loop is CASIRAGGPHEQFF. DNA for the CDR3: TGTGCCAGCATACGAGCGGGGGGGCCCCATGAGCAGTTCTTC. The rearrangement uses TRBV6-5 and TRBJ2-1; TRBD2 matches 10 bases. The CDR3 runs 14 residues. V lost 7 bases, J lost 8 bases, and 8 bases stayed unmatched. CDR1 is MNHEY and CDR2 is SVGAGI in the germline V gene.

DNA for the CDR3: TGCGCCAGCAGCGAGTGGACAGGGGTGGGCGGGGAGCTGTTTTTT. It specifies CASSEWTGVGGELFF. The V call is TRBV5-1, the J call TRBJ2-2, with TRBD1 matching 9 bases. CDR1 is SGHRS and CDR2 is YFSETQ in the germline V gene. This CDR3 has 15 residues. V gave up 4 bases and J gave up 7 bases; unmatched junction bases: 8.

The V and J genes are TRBV5-1 and TRBJ2-2; D may be TRBD1 (5 bases). The length of the CDR3 is 14 residues. With 5 bases removed from V and 5 bases from J, the gap between germline ends came to 13 bases. CDR1 is SGHRS and CDR2 is YFSETQ in the germline V gene. CDR3 bases: TGCGCCAGCAGACCAGGGCTGGGAACCGGGGAGCTGTTTTTT. Translating gives CASRPGLGTGELFF. Together with reference TRBV5-1 and TRBJ2-2, the CDR3 gives the full variable domain: KAGVTQTPRYLIKTRGQQVTLSCSPISGHRSVSWYQQTPGQGLQFLFEYFSETQRNKGNFPGRFSGRQFSNSRSEMNVSTLELGDSALYLCASRPGLGTGELFFGEGSRLTVL.

This clone appeared a single time. The chain couples TRBV2 to TRBJ1-1; D gene ambiguous. Between the trimmed V and J ends, which lost 5 bases and 3 bases, there was a span of 13 bases. Germline values: CDR1 SNHLY, CDR2 FYNNEI. The CDR3 runs to 14 residues. The CDR3 DNA is TGTGCCAGCAGTCGGACCACCTCGGACACTGAAGCTTTCTTT. Amino acids: CASSRTTSDTEAFF. Supplemented by reference TRBV2 and TRBJ1-1, the full variable domain reads EPEVTQTPSHQVTQMGQEVILRCVPISNHLYFYWYRQILGQKVEFLVSFYNNEISEKSEIFDDQFSVERPDGSNFTLKIRSTKLEDSAMYFCASSRTTSDTEAFFGQGTRLTVV.

This clone appeared once. In DNA, the CDR3 is TGCGCCAGCAGCTTGCCTAAGGGACTAGCGGGGGTACGAGGGACCCAGTACTTC. It specifies CASSLPKGLAGVRGTQYF. The chain uses TRBV5-1 and TRBJ2-5; TRBD2 agrees at 14 bases. Unmatched junction bases numbered 12, after V lost 1 base and J lost 7 bases. The CDR3 covers 18 residues. Germline V lookup: CDR1 SGHRS, CDR2 YFSETQ.

V and J are TRBV25-1 and TRBJ1-4, with 9 bases matching TRBD1. The CDR3 loop spans 16 amino acids. Germline-derived CDR1 and CDR2 are MGHDK and SYGVNS. With V trimmed by 3 bases and J by 7 bases, 9 bases remained unmatched. The CDR3 sequence is CASSDSLQGASEKLFF. The DNA of the CDR3 is TGTGCCAGCAGTGACTCCCTACAGGGGGCGTCTGAAAAACTGTTTTTT.